Listed below are T cell receptor beta chains from one sample, sequenced in a study of CD8 T cells in ankylosing spondylitis. TCRdb called the 5' RACE reads again in MiXCR, with one record for every CDR3 protein. Among more than 500,000 distinct CDR3 sequences listed, roughly 5% were seen once. Sequenced input: blood, either unsorted or a sorted T cell fraction (not recorded which). These receptors all come from a male donor with ankylosing spondylitis. The CDR3 runs from the conserved cysteine through the conserved F or W. The D gene is left open where the match is weak. For some rows the clone size is stated as once, few or many, or as a class when expanded; others skip it.

>TRBD1|TRBJ2-2|TRBV6-2/TRBV6-3|.|15
TGTGCCAGCAGGACAGGGGCGGTGTTGGCCGGGGAGCTGTTTTTT
CASRTGAVLAGELFF
>.|TRBJ2-1|TRBV20-1|many|17
TGCAGTGCCATCGGGGGGCCCTCCTTTATTTCCTACAATGAGCAGTTCTTC
CSAIGGPSFISYNEQFF
>.|TRBJ1-2|TRBV10-3|many|14
TGTGCCATCAGTGAAGGACAGATAAACTATGGCTACACCTTC
CAISEGQINYGYTF
>.|TRBJ2-3|TRBV7-9|many|13
TGTGCCAGCAGCCCCCGCGTAGCGGATACGCAGTATTTT
CASSPRVADTQYF
>TRBD2|TRBJ2-7|TRBV5-1|few|14
TGCGCCAGCAGTCTTGGACTAGCGGTCCACGAGCAGTACTTC
CASSLGLAVHEQYF
>TRBD2|TRBJ2-5|TRBV28|few|13
TGTGCCAGCGCCTCCGGGGGGGTTGAGACCCAGTACTTC
CASASGGVETQYF
>TRBD2|TRBJ2-1|TRBV20-1|many|20
TGCAGTGCCGCGAGCGGGCGGGCTAGCGGGCTGTATCGCCCGTACAATGAGCAGTTCTTC
CSAASGRASGLYRPYNEQFF
>TRBD2|TRBJ2-7|TRBV10-1|many|16
TGCGCCAGCAGTGAGTGGGGTAGCGGGAACTCCTACGAGCAGTACTTC
CASSEWGSGNSYEQYF
>.|TRBJ1-1|TRBV20-1|many|14
TGCAGTGCCAGAGGAACGGACAGGAACACTGAAGCTTTCTTT
CSARGTDRNTEAFF
>TRBD1|TRBJ2-2|TRBV29-1|many|12
TGCAGCGTTGTACAGGGGACCGGGGAGCTGTTTTTT
CSVVQGTGELFF
>.|TRBJ1-2|TRBV6-5|many|13
TGTGCCAGCAGTATTCGACAGAGCTATGGCTACACCTTC
CASSIRQSYGYTF
>.|TRBJ1-2|TRBV7-2|many|14
TGTGCCAGCAGCTTTACAGAACTGAACTATGGCTACACCTTC
CASSFTELNYGYTF
>TRBD2|TRBJ2-5|TRBV18|few|18
TGTGCCAGCTCACTCCTCCCTCGGCTAGCGGGGTATAAAGAGACCCAGTACTTC
CASSLLPRLAGYKETQYF
>TRBD2|TRBJ2-1|TRBV20-1|many|17
TGCAGTGCTAGAGATAGGACTAGCGGCTCCTACGGCAATGAGCAGTTCTTC
CSARDRTSGSYGNEQFF
>.|TRBJ2-7|TRBV12-3/TRBV12-4|.|12
TGTGCCAGCAGCTCCGACTGGTACGAGCAGTACTTC
CASSSDWYEQYF
>TRBD2|TRBJ2-7|TRBV20-1|many|15
TGCAGTGCTCCCGCTCCAGCGGGATCCTCCTACGAGCAGTACTTC
CSAPAPAGSSYEQYF
>.|TRBJ1-1|TRBV12-3/TRBV12-4|many|16
TGTGCCAGCAGTTCCGGGTCTGACTTTTGGAACACTGAAGCTTTCTTT
CASSSGSDFWNTEAFF
>.|TRBJ2-6|TRBV28|many|16
TGTGCCAGCAGTTCCCTCGGACACTCTGGGGCCAACGTCCTGACTTTC
CASSSLGHSGANVLTF
>.|TRBJ2-3|TRBV7-2|many|13
TGTGCCAGCAGCTTCGGGTGGGGGGATACGCAGTATTTT
CASSFGWGDTQYF
>.|TRBJ2-2|TRBV12-5|.|16
TGTGCTAGTGCTCGAACTATAGGTCGCCGAACCGGGGAGCTGTTTTTT
CASARTIGRRTGELFF
>.|TRBJ2-2|TRBV4-3|many|18
TGCGCCAGCAGCCCTTCCTTTCATCCGGGAGTGGATTCCGGGGAGCTGTTTTTT
CASSPSFHPGVDSGELFF
>TRBD1|TRBJ1-1|TRBV6-1|many|15
TGTGCCAGCAGTCCCCGGGACAGGGGGCTCACTGAAGCTTTCTTT
CASSPRDRGLTEAFF
>TRBD1|TRBJ1-1|TRBV4-1|many|18
TGCGCCAGCAGCCAATTATTCGAGGGGGCACGGAAGGGAACTGAAGCTTTCTTT
CASSQLFEGARKGTEAFF
>.|TRBJ2-5|TRBV7-2|.|17
TGTGCCAGCAGCTTAGCGCATGGGGTTATCCCCCAAGAGACCCAGTACTTC
CASSLAHGVIPQETQYF
>.|TRBJ1-5|TRBV12-3/TRBV12-4|many|17
TGTGCCAGCAGTTCCCCAGTCGGGGGATATAGCAATCAGCCCCAGCATTTT
CASSSPVGGYSNQPQHF
>.|TRBJ1-5|TRBV4-2|many|15
TGTGCCAGCAGCCAAGGAGGGTACGGAGGGAAGCCCCAGCATTTT
CASSQGGYGGKPQHF
>.|TRBJ2-3|TRBV4-3|.|17
TGCGCCAGCAGCCAAGATATCCCCCGAGGCGGCACAGATGCGCAGTATTTT
CASSQDIPRGGTDAQYF
>.|TRBJ1-2|TRBV7-9|many|13
TGTGCCAGCAGCTTAGTTGAAGCTTATGGCTACACCTTC
CASSLVEAYGYTF
>.|TRBJ1-5|TRBV10-3|many|12
TGTGCCATCGGAAGAGGGAATCAGCCCCAGCATTTT
CAIGRGNQPQHF
>.|TRBJ1-1|TRBV4-3|many|13
TGCGCCAGCAGCCAAAGGGGACGGACTGAAGCTTTCTTT
CASSQRGRTEAFF
>.|TRBJ2-7|TRBV27|few|14
TGTGCCAGCAGTCCGATGGGGCGGAGCTACGAGCAGTACTTC
CASSPMGRSYEQYF
>.|TRBJ1-5|TRBV7-6|many|15
TGTGCCAGCAGCCTGAATTGGGGAGGGGATCAGCCCCAGCATTTT
CASSLNWGGDQPQHF
>.|TRBJ1-1|TRBV12-3/TRBV12-4|many|15
TGTGCCAGCAGTTCCTCGGGGGCAGGGAACACTGAAGCTTTCTTT
CASSSSGAGNTEAFF
>.|TRBJ2-7|TRBV7-8|many|11
TGTGCCAGCAGAGGGGGTACCGAGCAGTACTTC
CASRGGTEQYF
>.|TRBJ2-1|TRBV7-2|many|14
TGTGCCAGCAGCTTAAGAGGGGAGTACAATGAGCAGTTCTTC
CASSLRGEYNEQFF
>TRBD2|TRBJ2-7|TRBV11-2|many|15
TGTGCCAGCAGCGTACGGGGGGAGCCGAGATACGAGCAGTACTTC
CASSVRGEPRYEQYF
>TRBD2|TRBJ2-1|TRBV29-1|few|15
TGCAGCGCCGCGGATCTAGCGGGACTCTACAATGAGCAGTTCTTC
CSAADLAGLYNEQFF
>.|TRBJ1-6|TRBV4-3|many|16
TGCGCCAGCAGCCCAGGGAGAAAGTCCTATAATTCACCCCTCCACTTT
CASSPGRKSYNSPLHF
>.|TRBJ2-7|TRBV7-8|many|17
TGTGCCAGCACTCTGACCCGGGGCAGCCGGGGTAGGTACGAGCAGTACTTC
CASTLTRGSRGRYEQYF
>TRBD1|TRBJ1-1|TRBV9|many|15
TGTGCCAGCAGCCCGTGGGGACAGTTGGACACTGAAGCTTTCTTT
CASSPWGQLDTEAFF
>TRBD1|TRBJ2-3|TRBV4-3|.|18
TGCGCCAGCAGCCAGCGGACATTTCGGGACAGCAGCACAGATACGCAGTATTTT
CASSQRTFRDSSTDTQYF
>TRBD2|TRBJ2-7|TRBV12-3/TRBV12-4|.|16
TGTGCCAGCAGTTTTGAAAGCCTAGCGGGAGCATACGAGCAGTACTTC
CASSFESLAGAYEQYF
>.|TRBJ1-2|TRBV9|many|13
TGTGCCAGCAGCGTAGGGGTCGGCTATGGCTACACCTTC
CASSVGVGYGYTF
>.|TRBJ2-6|TRBV4-1|.|17
TGCGCCAGCAGCCTTACTACGACAGCCTCTGGGGCCAACGTCCTGACTTTC
CASSLTTTASGANVLTF
>TRBD1|TRBJ2-3|TRBV4-1|many|20
TGCGCCAGCAGCCAAGTGAGATTAGGGGGACAGATACGCAGGTCAGATACGCAGTATTTT
CASSQVRLGGQIRRSDTQYF
>.|TRBJ2-3|TRBV7-3|many|14
TGTGCCAGCAGCCCGTTCGGGGGCACAGATACGCAGTATTTT
CASSPFGGTDTQYF
>.|TRBJ2-3|TRBV7-2|many|17
TGTGCCAGCAGCTTAGTGAGCGGAGCGTCTTTCACAGATACGCAGTATTTT
CASSLVSGASFTDTQYF
>.|TRBJ2-1|TRBV28|many|14
TGTGCCAGCAGTTTCGGCAGCCACTACAATGAGCAGTTCTTC
CASSFGSHYNEQFF
>.|TRBJ1-2|TRBV20-1|many|18
TGCAGTGCTAGAGCATCTATGGACTTTTCTGCGAGTTCCTATGGCTACACCTTC
CSARASMDFSASSYGYTF
>.|TRBJ2-1|TRBV7-6|many|14
TGTGCCAGCAGCCGGGACTTAGACTACAATGAGCAGTTCTTC
CASSRDLDYNEQFF
>.|TRBJ2-7|TRBV3-1|many|14
TGTGCCAGCAGCCAGTCCTATCGACCCCACGAGCAGTACTTC
CASSQSYRPHEQYF
>TRBD1|TRBJ2-5|TRBV11-2|many|14
TGTGCCAGCAGCTCGACGACAGGGTATGAGACCCAGTACTTC
CASSSTTGYETQYF
>TRBD2|TRBJ2-1|TRBV20-1|many|14
TGCAGTGCTAGATTAAGCGGGAGGCACAATGAGCAGTTCTTC
CSARLSGRHNEQFF
>.|TRBJ1-5|TRBV20-1|many|15
TGCAGTGCTAGGTTTAGGACCCATAGCAATCAGCCCCAGCATTTT
CSARFRTHSNQPQHF
>.|TRBJ2-5|TRBV28|few|16
TGTGCCAGCAGTTTTTTGGACGGTGCGGTTCTGGGGACCCAGTACTTC
CASSFLDGAVLGTQYF
>TRBD2|TRBJ2-1|TRBV4-2|many|15
TGTGCCAGCAGCCAAGGACTAGCGGATTACAATGAGCAGTTCTTC
CASSQGLADYNEQFF
>.|TRBJ2-7|TRBV11-2|many|16
TGTGCCAGCAGCCTCGCCCCCGCCGGTTTAACCTACGAGCAGTACTTC
CASSLAPAGLTYEQYF